These 16 T cell receptor beta chains originate from one sample sequenced in a study of cytomegalovirus exposure and HLA in healthy donors. This table comes from immunoSEQ multiplex PCR, and its TCRdb copy is limited to in-frame clones, with some not included. The sample has around 300,000 clones, 88% seen once. Source material: PBMCs. The origin of the receptors is a man aged 30 to 39 in good health and CMV-seronegative.

This sequence joins TRBV5-4 and TRBJ2-1, with TRBD2 as a possible D gene (5 bases). The CDR3 is 17 amino acids. V was cut by 4 bases and J by 4 bases, with 21 bases left in between. Germline V lookup: CDR1 SGHNT, CDR2 YYREEE (reference sequence). The CDR3 DNA reads TGTGCCAGCAGCCCGGACTGGCCTAATTCCATGTACAATGAGCAGTTCTTC. Its translation is CASSPDWPNSMYNEQFF.

To note about this clone: At the DNA level, this CDR3 is encoded by other sequences in the same sample as well. The chain links TRBV7-9 to TRBJ1-2, with D possibly TRBD1 on 5 matching bases. Between the trimmed V and J ends, which lost 0 bases and 6 bases, there was a span of 5 bases. The CDR3 extends over 12 amino acids. In germline, CDR1 is SEHNR, CDR2 FQNEAQ (reference sequence). As DNA, the CDR3 is TGTGCCAGCAGCTTAGCAGGGGATGGCTACACCTTC. Its translation is CASSLAGDGYTF.

This clone showed up just once. The chain is built from TRBV7-6 and TRBJ2-3; 10 bases map to TRBD1. J lost 4 bases, V lost 4 bases, and 2 bases had no gene match. The germline V gene encodes CDR1 SGHVS and CDR2 FNYEAQ. The CDR3 covers 14 residues. DNA for the CDR3: TGTGCCAGCAGCTCCGGGACAGGGGCAGATACGCAGTATTTT. Its translation is CASSSGTGADTQYF.

V gene TRBV19 combines with J gene TRBJ1-1, with D perhaps matching TRBD1 (5 bases). V was cut by 2 bases and J by 4 bases, with 8 bases left in between. The germline CDR1 and CDR2 sequences are LNHDA and SQIVND (reference sequence). The length of the CDR3 is 13 residues. CDR3 DNA sequence: TGTGCCAGTAGTATAAGAAGGGGCACTGAAGCTTTCTTT. This gives the protein CASSIRRGTEAFF.

The genes are TRBV11-1 and TRBJ2-1; 7 bases map to TRBD1. Germline-derived CDR1 and CDR2 are SGHAT and FQDESV (reference sequence). This CDR3 contains 15 residues. Germline trimming cut 0 bases from V and 6 bases from J; bases unmatched to any gene: 5. As DNA, the CDR3 is TGTGCCAGCAGCTTAGCAGGGGGCGAAGTCAATGAGCAGTTCTTC. It translates to CASSLAGGEVNEQFF.

The chain recombines TRBV9 with TRBJ2-7; the match to TRBD2 covers 7 bases. Per germline, CDR1 SGDLS and CDR2 YYNGEE. The CDR3 loop spans 14 amino acids. The V segment lost 1 base and the J segment 2 bases; nucleotides outside the gene matches: 3. The CDR3 DNA reads as TGTGCCAGCAGCGTATCCGGGGGGACCTACGAGCAGTACTTC. Residues: CASSVSGGTYEQYF. The full variable domain, in which reference TRBV9 and TRBJ2-7 provide the parts outside the CDR3, is DSGVTQTPKHLITATGQRVTLRCSPRSGDLSVYWYQQSLDQGLQFLIQYYNGEERAKGNILERFSAQQFPDLHSELNLSSLELGDSALYFCASSVSGGTYEQYFGPGTRLTVT.

The chain has TRBV7-2 and TRBJ2-2; 8 bases map to TRBD2. Losses at the gene ends were 1 base for V and 2 bases for J; bases not matched to a gene: 3. From germline, CDR1 is SGHTA and CDR2 FQGNSA. The CDR3 spans 16 residues. The CDR3 loop reads CASSLGTSFNTGELFF. The CDR3 DNA reads as TGTGCCAGCAGCTTAGGGACTAGCTTCAACACCGGGGAGCTGTTTTTT.

The genes are TRBV5-1 and TRBJ2-1; TRBD2 matches 10 bases. CDR3 length equals 15 residues. V trimming: 1 base; J trimming: 4 bases; junction bases outside the gene matches: 2. From germline, CDR1 is SGHRS and CDR2 YFSETQ. CDR3 residues: CASSLTSGDYNEQFF. CDR3 nucleotides: TGCGCCAGCAGCTTGACTAGCGGGGATTACAATGAGCAGTTCTTC.

The V gene is TRBV27, the J gene TRBJ1-5, with TRBD1 as a possible D gene (5 bases). CDR3 length: 14 amino acids. Germline loops: CDR1 MNHEY, CDR2 SMNVEV (reference sequence). V lost 6 bases, J lost 2 bases, and 11 bases lay in between. The CDR3 coding sequence is TGTGCCAGCAGCCCCAGACAGCGCAATCAGCCCCAGCATTTT. Its protein product is CASSPRQRNQPQHF.

The chain joins TRBV7-2 to TRBJ2-3, with TRBD2 as a possible D gene (7 bases). The germline CDR1 and CDR2 sequences are SGHTA and FQGNSA. V lost 1 base, J lost 0 bases, and 11 bases lay in between. This CDR3 is built from 16 residues. CDR3 amino acids: CASSLEGGGSTDTQYF. CDR3 nucleotides: TGTGCCAGCAGCTTAGAAGGGGGGGGAAGCACAGATACGCAGTATTTT. Combining the CDR3 with reference TRBV7-2 and TRBJ2-3 gives the whole variable domain GAGVSQSPSNKVTEKGKDVELRCDPISGHTALYWYRQSLGQGLEFLIYFQGNSAPDKSGLPSDRFSAERTGGSVSTLTIQRTQQEDSAVYLCASSLEGGGSTDTQYFGPGTRLTVL.

This rearrangement joins TRBV5-1 to TRBJ2-1, with 11 bases matching TRBD2. The CDR3 contains 15 residues. The V and J ends lost 3 bases and 9 bases, in that order; junction bases with no gene match: 8. CDR1 SGHRS and CDR2 YFSETQ come from the germline V gene. This CDR3 reads CASSSLLAGAGEQFF. In nucleotides, the CDR3 is TGCGCCAGCAGCTCCTTACTAGCGGGGGCGGGTGAGCAGTTCTTC.

This clone was detected only a few times. V and J are TRBV27 and TRBJ1-6; TRBD1 matches at 9 bases. V was clipped by 5 bases and J by 9 bases; unmatched bases: 8. The length of the CDR3 is 15 residues. CDR1 and CDR2 from the germline V gene are MNHEY and SMNVEV (reference sequence). CDR3: CASSPRDRVGSPLHF. The CDR3 DNA sequence: TGTGCCAGCAGTCCCCGGGACAGGGTCGGTTCACCCCTCCACTTT.

This clone came up a few times. This same CDR3 is encoded by further DNA sequences in the sample. The rearrangement uses TRBV7-9 and TRBJ2-3; TRBD2 agrees at 12 bases. This CDR3 is built from 14 residues. With 8 bases clipped from V and 0 bases from J, the junction kept 0 bases outside the gene matches. Germline-derived CDR1 and CDR2 are SEHNR and FQNEAQ (reference sequence). The CDR3 is CASLAGGSTDTQYF. The CDR3, as DNA: TGTGCCAGCCTAGCGGGGGGGAGCACAGATACGCAGTATTTT.

The chain couples TRBV5-1 to TRBJ1-2; 8 nucleotides align to TRBD1. Trimming cost V 5 bases and J 4 bases; bases outside gene matches: 13. Germline lookup yields CDR1 SGHRS and CDR2 YFSETQ. This CDR3 is built from 16 residues. The CDR3 DNA sequence: TGCGCCAGCAGACCCGGACAGGGAGGATCTCTCTATGGCTACACCTTC. It encodes CASRPGQGGSLYGYTF.

The chain combines TRBV4-3 with TRBJ2-5; D uncertain. The ends were cut back, 4 bases at V and 0 bases at J, with 6 bases in the middle. This CDR3 has 13 amino acids. Germline CDR1 LGHNA, CDR2 YSLEER. CDR3 coding DNA: TGCGCCAGCAGCCCCGAGTACCAAGAGACCCAGTACTTC. Translated: CASSPEYQETQYF.

The V call is TRBV14, the J call TRBJ2-5; 7 bases fit TRBD1. V trimming: 0 bases; J trimming: 5 bases; junction bases outside the gene matches: 3. Looked up from germline, CDR1 is SGHDN and CDR2 is FVKESK. The CDR3 has 14 residues. CDR3 sequence reads: CASSQEGGWETQYF. Written as DNA, the CDR3 is TGTGCCAGCAGCCAAGAAGGGGGCTGGGAGACCCAGTACTTC. Looking up the rest from reference TRBV14 and TRBJ2-5 gives the full variable domain: EAGVTQFPSHSVIEKGQTVTLRCDPISGHDNLYWYRRVMGKEIKFLLHFVKESKQDESGMPNNRFLAERTGGTYSTLKVQPAELEDSGVYFCASSQEGGWETQYFGPGTRLLVL.